Each of the 10 T cell receptor beta chains below was sequenced from the same sample in a study of T cells in women clearing cervical HPV infection. Assay used: immunoSEQ multiplex PCR; TCRdb lists only in-frame clones, some missing. In all, the sample yields around 30,000 clones. Sequencing input: blood buffy coat. The receptors were sampled from a woman between 18 and 69 years old with a cervical HPV16 infection that either progressed to CIN3+ or cleared (not recorded which).

With regard to this clone: The sequenced fragment ends 3 residues before the CDR3 boundary, so the rest is inferred from the germline J gene. V gene TRBV18 combines with J gene TRBJ2-7; 7 bases are a match to TRBD1. CDR1 and CDR2 from the germline V gene are KGHSH and LQKENI. With V trimmed by 5 bases and J by 4 bases, 8 bases remained unmatched. There are 14 residues in the CDR3. CDR3 sequence reads: CASSTDRLRYEQYF. The DNA read from the CDR3 is TGTGCCAGCTCAACGGACAGGCTTAGGTACGAG. The full variable domain, with the rest looked up from reference TRBV18 and TRBJ2-7, is NAGVMQNPRHLVRRRGQEARLRCSPMKGHSHVYWYRQLPEEGLKFMVYLQKENIIDESGMPKERFSAEFPKEGPSILRIQQVVRGDSAAYFCASSTDRLRYEQYFGPGTRLTVT.

In regard to this clone: With the read ending 3 residues before the CDR3 end, the germline J gene is used to fill in that end. The chain employs TRBV14 and TRBJ2-1; 11 nucleotides match TRBD2. Trimming took 1 base from V and 8 from J; bases not matched to a gene: 13. This CDR3 contains 18 residues. CDR1 is SGHDN, CDR2 FVKESK, per germline. CDR3 region: CASSQVKPGTSGGYEQFF. Partial CDR3 DNA: TGTGCCAGCAGCCAAGTTAAACCCGGGACTAGCGGAGGGTATGAG.

Note on this clone: The read finishes 3 residues shy of the CDR3 end, and the germline J gene is used to complete it. The chain recombines TRBV7-3 with TRBJ1-2; TRBD1 aligns across 10 bases. CDR1 and CDR2 from the germline V gene are SGHTA and FQGTGA. The CDR3 consists of 15 residues. Partial CDR3 DNA: TGTGCCAGCAGCCGAGGGACAGGGGAAAGCTACGAC. Translating gives CASSRGTGESYD. The full CDR3 protein is CASSRGTGESYDYTF.

Concerning this clone: The CDR3 end lies 3 residues beyond the end of the read and is filled in from the germline J gene. The rearrangement links TRBV7-2 to TRBJ1-2; D not resolved. The CDR3 runs 13 residues. Germline V gene lookup returns CDR1 SGHTA and CDR2 FQGNSA. The chain's CDR3 is CASSQLPSSGYTF. Incomplete CDR3 DNA: TGTGCCAGCAGCCAACTCCCCAGCTCGGGG. Looking up the rest from reference TRBV7-2 and TRBJ1-2 gives the full variable domain: GAGVSQSPSNKVTEKGKDVELRCDPISGHTALYWYRQSLGQGLEFLIYFQGNSAPDKSGLPSDRFSAERTGGSVSTLTIQRTQQEDSAVYLCASSQLPSSGYTFGSGTRLTVV.

Notes on this clone: The sequenced fragment ends 3 residues before the CDR3 boundary, so the rest is inferred from the germline J gene. The rearrangement joins TRBV20-1 to TRBJ2-4; 11 bases are shared with TRBD2. The V gene's germline CDR1 is DFQATT and CDR2 SNEGSKA (reference sequence). The CDR3 totals 15 residues. CDR3 bases read: TGCAGTTCAAGAATAGCGGGGGGGCAGTGGGAGACT. It translates to CSSRIAGGQWET. From start to end, the CDR3 is CSSRIAGGQWETQYF.

About this clone itself: Sequencing ends 3 residues short of the CDR3 end; the germline J gene provides the rest. The chain couples TRBV29-1 to TRBJ2-3, with TRBD1 matching 8 bases. The CDR3 is 16 amino acids. Germline V gene lookup returns CDR1 SQVTM and CDR2 ANQGSEA. Trimming took 3 bases from V and 3 from J; bases not matched to a gene: 11. Here the CDR3 reads CSVDGGQGAKTDTQYF. CDR3 DNA, as far as it was read: TGCAGCGTTGATGGTGGTCAGGGGGCAAAAACAGATACG.

Regarding this clone: The CDR3 end lies 3 residues beyond the end of the read and is filled in from the germline J gene. The genes are TRBV7-3 and TRBJ2-3, with TRBD2 matching 10 bases. The junction had 9 bases not matched to a gene; V was cut back by 5 bases and J by 4 bases. Germline-derived CDR1 and CDR2 are SGHTA and FQGTGA. CDR3 size: 16 residues. The CDR3 loop reads CASSQTRSGGADTQYF. The part of the CDR3 DNA that was read is TGTGCCAGCAGCCAGACCCGGAGCGGGGGGGCAGATACG.

To note about this clone: The DNA ends 3 residues before the CDR3 does, and the rest of the CDR3 is filled in from the germline J gene. This sequence joins TRBV7-3 and TRBJ2-4, with a possible D match to TRBD2 (5 bases). V lost 1 base, J lost 8 bases, and 12 bases lay in between. In germline, CDR1 is SGHTA, CDR2 FQGTGA. The CDR3 sequence is 14 residues long. CDR3 DNA, as far as it was read: TGTGCCAGCAGCTTAATCGCTAGCCAAGACATT. It encodes CASSLIASQDI. The full-length CDR3 reads as CASSLIASQDIQYF.

Worth noting for this clone: Coverage ceases 3 residues before the CDR3 finishes, and the germline J gene fills in the end. Other DNA sequences from this sample encode an identical CDR3 as well. The chain joins TRBV10-1 to TRBJ1-3, with D perhaps matching TRBD1 (6 bases). The germline V gene has CDR1 WNHNN and CDR2 SYGVQD (reference sequence). With 3 bases removed from V and 4 bases from J, the gap between germline ends came to 13 bases. The CDR3 has 15 amino acids. Partial CDR3 DNA: TGCGCCAGCAGTGACTTCCAGGGGCCCGGAAACACC. This codes for CASSDFQGPGNT. The CDR3 in full is CASSDFQGPGNTIYF.

The CDR3 region is CASTYGSGYSNQPQHF. The CDR3 bases that were read are TGTGCCAGCACCTACGGGTCAGGGTATAGCAATCAGCCC. This sequence joins TRBV6-2 or TRBV6-3 and TRBJ1-5, with a tentative D call TRBD1 (5 bases). Coverage ceases 3 residues before the CDR3 finishes, and the germline J gene fills in the end. V dropped 7 bases and J dropped 0 bases, with 16 bases sitting between them. In germline, CDR1 is MNHEY, CDR2 SVGEGT. This CDR3 contains 16 residues.